This TCR beta chain was found in a study of shared clonotypes between healthy human individuals. Measured with immunoSEQ multiplex PCR; TCRdb has only the in-frame clones, and not every one. This sample has a few million clones; 90% to 95% occur once, and the top ten carry about 1.7%. Trimming removed 6 bases from V and 6 bases from J, with 3 bases in between. In germline, CDR1 is SGHTA, CDR2 FQGNSA. CDR3 length: 10 residues. Naive CD8 cells lacked CD45RO and underwent positive selection for CCR7, leaving out terminally differentiated effector memory CD45RA+ cells. The sample taken for sequencing was naive CD8+ T cells from PBMCs. The receptor comes from a man aged 18-30 years in good health. Some clones in this sample may be carry-over from other donors' samples. The chain combines TRBV7-2 with TRBJ2-1, with D unclear. CDR3 in amino acids: CASRGNEQFF. The CDR3 DNA reads TGTGCCAGCAGGGGCAATGAGCAGTTCTTC.